This paragraph covers one TCR beta chain sequence. This entry is derived from a study of blood T cell repertoires in COVID-19. Study at large: PBMCs, B-cell-depleted T cells, or T cells were the source of the cDNA or gDNA that made up the material.

Seattle enrolled patients during active infection and tracked them longitudinally. TCRdb's table, derived via immunoSEQ multiplex PCR, lists solely in-frame clones and lacks some. Of approximately 530,000 clones listed, approximately 88% are singletons. The CDR3 spans 13 residues. J gave up 13 bases and V 0 bases, and 5 bases lay outside the gene matches. Germline V gene sequence: CDR1 MGHRA, CDR2 YSYEKL. The chain has TRBV4-1 and TRBJ2-2; 7 bases fit TRBD1. The receptor was isolated from a woman aged 45-65 years with COVID-19, enrolled during active disease. Sequenced sample: peripheral blood. The CDR3 coding sequence is TGCGCCAGCAGCCAAGAATCAAACAGGGGGCTGTTTTTT. Residues: CASSQESNRGLFF.